What follows describes a single T cell receptor (beta chain). What it recognizes is unknown. The junction departs from the called germline gene at one end, perhaps through a read error. TCRdb recomputed calls from the 5' RACE reads with MiXCR, one row per CDR3 protein. The table has approximately 44,000 distinct CDR3 sequences, less than 35% seen once. Whole-study results and caveats: Tumor memory CD4+ T cell TCR gene usage clustered with blood and lymph node memory CD4+ cells and lymph node naive CD4+ cells.

Germline V gene lookup returns CDR1 SGHTA and CDR2 FQGNSA. The CDR3 length is 16 residues. The source material was memory CD4+ T cells sorted from a lymph node. Subset described: memory CD4+ T cells, CD4+CD45RO+CD25-. The chain recombines TRBV7-2 with TRBJ2-3, with 11 bases lining up with TRBD2. The sequence came from a female donor with breast cancer. The CDR3, as DNA: TGTGCCAGCAGCTTACGACTAGCGGGGAGCACAGGTACGCAGTATTTT. Translation: CASSLRLAGSTGTQYF.